Shown below are 2 T cell receptor beta chains from a single sample sequenced in a study of blood T cell repertoires in COVID-19 (dated by TCRdb to 2018 to 2020). Library creation used the immunoSEQ multiplex PCR assay. In its TCRdb copy, this immuneACCESS table keeps in-frame sequences only and misses some clones. Where compared with another copy, unresolved V genes explain less than half of these, and the others have no known cause. This sample has about 180,000 clones in its table, and around 80% of those were observed once. The biggest ten clones account for roughly an eighth of the sample. Sequenced input: PBMCs or T cells enriched from blood (not recorded which). The receptors here all came from a man in his 60s who had been exposed to COVID-19.

This clone was recorded only once. The gene calls are TRBV11-2 and TRBJ2-5; 7 nucleotides agree with TRBD2. After removal of 3 bases from V and 4 bases from J, the junction contained 11 bases not matched to a gene. CDR1 is SGHAT, CDR2 FQNNGV, per germline. The CDR3 loop spans 16 amino acids. CDR3 coding DNA: TGTGCCAGCAGCTTGGGGACCGGGAGGTTGGGAGAGACCCAGTACTTC. This gives the protein CASSLGTGRLGETQYF.

V and J are TRBV5-1 and TRBJ2-2; 8 bases are a match to TRBD2. This CDR3 has 15 residues. Germline lookup yields CDR1 SGHRS and CDR2 YFSETQ. V was clipped by 2 bases and J by 4 bases; unmatched bases: 4. The CDR3 spells CASSFSGGATGELFF. The CDR3 DNA reads TGCGCCAGCAGCTTCTCGGGAGGGGCCACCGGGGAGCTGTTTTTT.